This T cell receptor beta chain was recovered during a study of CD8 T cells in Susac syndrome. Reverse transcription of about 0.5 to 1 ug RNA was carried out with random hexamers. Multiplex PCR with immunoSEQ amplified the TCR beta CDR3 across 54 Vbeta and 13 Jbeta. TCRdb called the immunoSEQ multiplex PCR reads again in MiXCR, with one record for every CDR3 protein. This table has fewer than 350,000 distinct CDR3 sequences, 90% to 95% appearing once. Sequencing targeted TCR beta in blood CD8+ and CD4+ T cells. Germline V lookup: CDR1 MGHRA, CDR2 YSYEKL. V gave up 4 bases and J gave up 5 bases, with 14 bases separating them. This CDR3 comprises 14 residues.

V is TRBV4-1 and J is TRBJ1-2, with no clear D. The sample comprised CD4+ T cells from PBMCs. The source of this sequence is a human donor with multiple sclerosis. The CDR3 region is CASSPEPRGYGYTF. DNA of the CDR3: TGCGCCAGCAGCCCGGAACCTCGCGGATATGGCTACACCTTC.